Following are 26 T cell receptor beta chains from one sample sequenced in a study of T cell responses to AZD1222 COVID-19 vaccine (dated by TCRdb to the early 2020s). The library was obtained by the immunoSEQ multiplex PCR assay. Held by TCRdb, this immuneACCESS table contains in-frame sequences only and omits some clones. Under half of the omission traces to an unresolved V gene where checked; the cause of the rest is unknown. Within this sample are 100,000 or so clones, with more than 85% of them counted one time only. The ten largest account for roughly 3.1% of the sample. The time point label, read with the paper, signifies: about 28 days (+/-7) after the second vaccine dose. Sequenced here: peripheral blood, sampled 28 days after the second AZD1222 dose. These receptors all stem from an adult who received the AZD1222 COVID-19 vaccine.

The chain is built from TRBV2 and TRBJ2-1; perhaps TRBD1 as D (6 bases). Per germline, CDR1 SNHLY and CDR2 FYNNEI. This CDR3 spans 13 amino acids. In DNA form, the CDR3 reads TGTGCTTGGGGCAGGGGCGCCTACAATGAGCAGTTCTTC. This encodes CAWGRGAYNEQFF.

The rearrangement links TRBV5-1 to TRBJ2-7, with 7 bases aligning to TRBD1. The CDR3 contains 14 residues. Germline V lookup: CDR1 SGHRS, CDR2 YFSETQ. Trimming at V came to 4 bases and at J to 6 bases, leaving 10 bases not matched to a gene. The CDR3 here is CASSLGDSRGEQYF. In nucleotides, the CDR3 is TGCGCCAGCAGCCTGGGGGACAGCCGCGGCGAGCAGTACTTC.

The chain carries TRBV24-1 and TRBJ1-6; D gene ambiguous. Germline-derived CDR1 and CDR2 are KGHDR and SFDVKD. The CDR3 spans 13 residues. Deletions cut 5 bases from V and 10 bases from J, with 11 bases between. In DNA, the CDR3 is TGTGCCACCAGTGTCCGGGATGGGTCACCCCTCCACTTT. Amino acids: CATSVRDGSPLHF.

The CDR3: CASSLGQGAVYEQYF. The CDR3 DNA reads as TGTGCCAGCAGCTTGGGACAGGGGGCTGTTTACGAGCAGTACTTC. This chain uses TRBV7-6 with TRBJ2-7; 12 bases match TRBD1. Germline trimming cut 3 bases from V and 4 bases from J; bases unmatched to any gene: 4. CDR3 length: 15 amino acids. Germline V CDR1 and CDR2: SGHVS, FNYEAQ.

V is TRBV2 and J is TRBJ1-3; TRBD1 matches at 7 bases. Germline V gives CDR1 SNHLY, CDR2 FYNNEI. The CDR3 consists of 14 residues. V was clipped by 7 bases and J by 3 bases; unmatched bases: 6. CDR3 region: CASTPQGGGNTIYF. In DNA form, the CDR3 reads TGTGCCAGCACTCCGCAGGGGGGTGGAAACACCATATATTTT.

The genes are TRBV30 and TRBJ1-3; D gene ambiguous. The V end was cut by 0 bases, the J end by 0 bases, with 9 bases between. The germline CDR1 and CDR2 sequences are GTSNPN and SVGIG (reference sequence). The CDR3 is made up of 15 amino acids. CDR3 amino acids: CAWSVLRISGNTIYF. CDR3 coding DNA: TGTGCCTGGAGTGTCCTCAGGATCTCTGGAAACACCATATATTTT.

The chain employs TRBV3-1 (or the pseudogene TRBV3-2) and TRBJ1-5, with 9 bases matching TRBD1. CDR3 length equals 15 residues. Germline V gives CDR1 LGHDT, CDR2 YNNKEL (reference sequence). The ends lost 1 base at V and 2 bases at J; junction bases unmatched: 0. This CDR3 reads CASSQGTGGNQPQHF. The DNA of the CDR3 is TGTGCCAGCAGCCAAGGGACAGGGGGCAATCAGCCCCAGCATTTT.

The rearrangement uses TRBV5-1 and TRBJ2-2; TRBD1 is a possible D gene (6 bases). The CDR3 extends over 15 amino acids. The germline V gene has CDR1 SGHRS and CDR2 YFSETQ. V was clipped by 3 bases and J by 0 bases, with 9 bases between them. CDR3 amino acids: CASSSGQSNTGELFF. CDR3 nucleotide sequence: TGCGCCAGCAGCTCCGGACAGTCGAACACCGGGGAGCTGTTTTTT.

The rearrangement links TRBV11-2 to TRBJ2-2; perhaps TRBD2 as D (5 bases). This CDR3 has 13 amino acids. V lost 2 bases to trimming and J lost 7 bases, with 8 bases between them. The V gene's germline CDR1 is SGHAT and CDR2 FQNNGV. The CDR3 DNA is TGTGCCAGCAGCTTACGGGGAATCGGGGAGCTGTTTTTT. Amino acids: CASSLRGIGELFF.

The chain has TRBV6-5 and TRBJ2-2, with 8 bases matching TRBD1. Germline CDR1 and CDR2: MNHEY and SVGAGI. With 7 bases clipped from V and 3 bases from J, the junction kept 7 bases outside the gene matches. This CDR3 has 15 residues. The CDR3 is CASTYQGAYTGELFF. The DNA of the CDR3 is TGTGCCAGCACATACCAGGGGGCGTACACCGGGGAGCTGTTTTTT.

The chain recombines TRBV7-9 with TRBJ1-1; D gene uncertain. Germline V CDR1 and CDR2: SEHNR, FQNEAQ (reference sequence). The CDR3 sequence is 14 residues long. V gave up 2 bases and J gave up 1 base, with 8 bases separating them. The CDR3 loop is CASSLRGKNTEAFF. In DNA, the CDR3 is TGTGCCAGCAGCTTAAGAGGAAAGAACACTGAAGCTTTCTTT.

This chain uses TRBV5-1 with TRBJ1-2, with 7 bases lining up with TRBD1. Germline CDR1 and CDR2: SGHRS and YFSETQ. The CDR3 extends over 14 amino acids. The J segment lost 2 bases and the V segment lost 0 bases, leaving 1 base of the junction unmatched. The CDR3 DNA reads as TGCGCCAGCAGCTTGGAGGGACAGAACTATGGCTACACCTTC. Residues: CASSLEGQNYGYTF.

V is TRBV18 and J is TRBJ1-2; 7 bases align to TRBD1. J gave up 3 bases and V 1 base, and 5 bases lay outside the gene matches. This CDR3 region has 15 residues. Germline V gene data show CDR1 as KGHSH and CDR2 as LQKENI. DNA of the CDR3: TGTGCCAGCTCACCACTTCAGGGGGTAGACTATGGCTACACCTTC. Translated: CASSPLQGVDYGYTF.

The V call is TRBV5-1, the J call TRBJ2-2; perhaps TRBD1 as D (6 bases). The CDR3 runs 16 residues. V lost 0 bases, J lost 7 bases, and 16 bases lay in between. Germline-derived CDR1 and CDR2 are SGHRS and YFSETQ. The CDR3 DNA reads as TGCGCCAGCAGCTTGGGATCAGGGGCGCGAGGCGGGGAGCTGTTTTTT. Protein product: CASSLGSGARGGELFF.

The V and J genes are TRBV7-9 and TRBJ1-1; D might be TRBD1 (6 bases). Trimming cost V 9 bases and J 3 bases, with 23 bases left between them. This CDR3 has 16 amino acids. Germline V gene data show CDR1 as SEHNR and CDR2 as FQNEAQ (reference sequence). This chain's CDR3 is CARNPHKQGGDTEAFF. CDR3 bases: TGTGCCAGAAATCCCCACAAGCAAGGGGGGGACACTGAAGCTTTCTTT. Filled out from reference TRBV7-9 and TRBJ1-1, the complete variable domain reads DTGVSQNPRHKITKRGQNVTFRCDPISEHNRLYWYRQTLGQGPEFLTYFQNEAQLEKSRLLSDRFSAERPKGSFSTLEIQRTEQGDSAMYLCARNPHKQGGDTEAFFGQGTRLTVV.

V is TRBV5-8 and J is TRBJ2-3; D perhaps matches TRBD2 (7 bases). The ends were cut back, 3 bases at V and 2 bases at J, with 22 bases in the middle. The V gene's germline CDR1 is SGHTS and CDR2 YDEGEE. There are 18 residues in the CDR3. For the CDR3, the DNA is TGTGCCAGCAGCTCCCGGGGTCGGGGGGCACAAATCACAGATACGCAGTATTTT. It specifies CASSSRGRGAQITDTQYF.

The chain links TRBV6-5 to TRBJ2-1, with D perhaps TRBD2 (6 bases). This CDR3 spans 15 amino acids. The germline V gene encodes CDR1 MNHEY and CDR2 SVGAGI. Trimming removed 6 bases at V and 0 bases at J, with 12 bases between. This chain's CDR3 is CASSKDGGSYNEQFF. The CDR3 region has the DNA TGTGCCAGCAGCAAAGACGGGGGCTCCTACAATGAGCAGTTCTTC.

V is TRBV28 and J is TRBJ1-4; D not resolved. Looked up from germline, CDR1 is MDHEN and CDR2 is SYDVKM. Trimming removed 4 bases from V and 3 bases from J, with 6 bases in between. This CDR3 has 13 residues. Here the CDR3 DNA reads TGTGCCAGCAGTTCTCCGGCTAATGAAAAACTGTTTTTT. Amino acid sequence: CASSSPANEKLFF.

The V gene is TRBV7-2, the J gene TRBJ1-2; D might be TRBD1 (6 bases). The CDR3 consists of 13 residues. Germline loops: CDR1 SGHTA, CDR2 FQGNSA. V dropped 1 base and J dropped 5 bases, with 8 bases sitting between them. The CDR3 DNA reads TGTGCCAGCAGCTTAGGAGGGGGTTATGGCTACACCTTC. Protein sequence: CASSLGGGYGYTF.

CDR3 residues: CASSGGTGGTQYF. In DNA form, the CDR3 reads TGTGCCAGCAGCGGGGGGACAGGAGGTACCCAGTACTTC. The chain is built from TRBV7-6 and TRBJ2-5, with 8 bases fitting TRBD1. This CDR3 is 13 amino acids long. Trimming cost V 5 bases and J 8 bases; bases outside gene matches: 7. The germline V gene has CDR1 SGHVS and CDR2 FNYEAQ.

The chain employs TRBV7-9 and TRBJ1-1, with D tentatively TRBD1 (5 bases). V was shortened by 3 bases and J by 2 bases, with 10 bases between the two germline ends. The V gene's germline CDR1 is SEHNR and CDR2 FQNEAQ (reference sequence). The CDR3 has 14 amino acids. This chain's CDR3 is CASSLGGGNTEAFF. The CDR3 DNA follows: TGTGCCAGCAGCTTGGGGGGTGGTAACACTGAAGCTTTCTTT.

The genes are TRBV6-5 and TRBJ1-2; TRBD1 might be the D (6 bases). V was shortened by 5 bases and J by 1 base, with 11 bases between the two germline ends. The CDR3 runs to 14 residues. Germline CDR1 and CDR2: MNHEY and SVGAGI. Written as DNA, the CDR3 is TGTGCCAGCAGTCACAGGGAGGGTAACTATGGCTACACCTTC. Its protein is CASSHREGNYGYTF.

The V gene is TRBV12-3 or TRBV12-4, the J gene TRBJ2-7, with TRBD1 matching 9 bases. The CDR3 length is 11 residues. J lost 6 bases, V lost 6 bases, and 0 bases had no gene match. CDR3: CASRDRGEQYF. In DNA form, the CDR3 reads TGTGCCAGCAGGGACAGGGGCGAGCAGTACTTC.

This clone is a singleton in its sample. The sample holds other DNA sequences that translate to the same CDR3. The V gene is TRBV6-2 or TRBV6-3, the J gene TRBJ2-1, with D unclear. The V end was cut by 0 bases, the J end by 4 bases, with 7 bases between. Germline V gene lookup returns CDR1 MNHEY and CDR2 SVGEGT. The CDR3 spans 14 residues. CDR3 residues: CASSYSGRYNEQFF. The DNA of the CDR3 is TGTGCCAGCAGTTACTCGGGCCGTTACAATGAGCAGTTCTTC.

The chain employs TRBV5-7 and TRBJ1-2, with TRBD1 matching over 7 bases. TRBV5-7 is an ORF, and what it does is uncertain. The CDR3 has 14 residues. The trim removed 4 bases at V and 8 bases at J, leaving 11 bases unmatched. CDR3 coding DNA: TGTGCCAGCAGCCAGGGGGACGGGTTATGGGGCTACACCTTC. This translates into CASSQGDGLWGYTF.

The V call is TRBV11-3, the J call TRBJ2-1; D possibly corresponds to TRBD1 (5 bases). V lost 3 bases, J lost 0 bases, and 9 bases lay in between. The CDR3 spans 15 residues. Germline CDR1 SGHNT, CDR2 YENEEA. Written as DNA, the CDR3 is TGTGCCAGCAGCTTTGGACACAACTCCTACAATGAGCAGTTCTTC. Translated, it gives CASSFGHNSYNEQFF. The entire variable domain, with the rest obtained from reference TRBV11-3 and TRBJ2-1, is as follows: EAGVVQSPRYKIIEKKQPVAFWCNPISGHNTLYWYLQNLGQGPELLIRYENEEAVDDSQLPKDRFSAERLKGVDSTLKIQPAELGDSAVYLCASSFGHNSYNEQFFGPGTRLTVL.